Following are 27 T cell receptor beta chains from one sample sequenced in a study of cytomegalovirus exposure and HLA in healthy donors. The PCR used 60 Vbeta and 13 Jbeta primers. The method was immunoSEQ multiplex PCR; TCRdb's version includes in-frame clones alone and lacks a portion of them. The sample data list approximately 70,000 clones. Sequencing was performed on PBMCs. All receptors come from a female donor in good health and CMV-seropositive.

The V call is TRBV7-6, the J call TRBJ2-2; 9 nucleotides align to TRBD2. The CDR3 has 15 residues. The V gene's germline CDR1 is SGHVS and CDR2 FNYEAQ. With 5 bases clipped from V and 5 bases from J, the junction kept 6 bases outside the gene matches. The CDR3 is CASSPGSGGTGELFF. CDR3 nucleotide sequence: TGTGCCAGCAGCCCGGGTAGCGGGGGAACCGGGGAGCTGTTTTTT.

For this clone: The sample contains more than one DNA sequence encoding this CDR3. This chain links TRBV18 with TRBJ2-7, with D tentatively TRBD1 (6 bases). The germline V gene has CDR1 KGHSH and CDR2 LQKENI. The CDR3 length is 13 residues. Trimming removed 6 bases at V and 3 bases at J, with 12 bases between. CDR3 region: CASSPDRSYEQYF. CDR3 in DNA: TGTGCCAGCTCTCCCGACAGGAGCTACGAGCAGTACTTC.

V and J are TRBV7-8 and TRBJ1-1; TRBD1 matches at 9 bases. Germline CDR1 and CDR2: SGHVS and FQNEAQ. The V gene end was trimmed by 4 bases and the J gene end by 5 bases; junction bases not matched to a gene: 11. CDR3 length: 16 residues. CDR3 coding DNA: TGTGCCAGCAGCTCCCCCCTCGGGACAGGGAGAACTGAAGCTTTCTTT. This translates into CASSSPLGTGRTEAFF. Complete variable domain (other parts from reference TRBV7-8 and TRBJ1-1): GAGVSQSPRYKVAKRGQDVALRCDPISGHVSLFWYQQALGQGPEFLTYFQNEAQLDKSGLPSDRFFAERPEGSVSTLKIQRTQQEDSAVYLCASSSPLGTGRTEAFFGQGTRLTVV.

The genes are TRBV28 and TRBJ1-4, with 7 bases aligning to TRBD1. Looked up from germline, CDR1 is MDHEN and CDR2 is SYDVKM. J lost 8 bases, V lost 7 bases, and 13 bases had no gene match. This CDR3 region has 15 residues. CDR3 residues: CASKSADRVGEKLFF. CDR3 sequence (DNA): TGTGCCAGCAAGAGCGCCGACAGGGTCGGGGAAAAACTGTTTTTT. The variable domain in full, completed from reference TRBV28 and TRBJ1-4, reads DVKVTQSSRYLVKRTGEKVFLECVQDMDHENMFWYRQDPGLGLRLIYFSYDVKMKEKGDIPEGYSVSREKKERFSLILESASTNQTSMYLCASKSADRVGEKLFFGSGTQLSVL.

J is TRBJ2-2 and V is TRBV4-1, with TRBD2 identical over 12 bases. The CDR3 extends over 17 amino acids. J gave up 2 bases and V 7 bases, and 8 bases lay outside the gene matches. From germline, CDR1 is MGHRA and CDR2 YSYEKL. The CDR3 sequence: CASTNRLAGDNTGELFF. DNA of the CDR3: TGCGCCAGCACCAACAGACTAGCGGGGGACAACACCGGGGAGCTGTTTTTT.

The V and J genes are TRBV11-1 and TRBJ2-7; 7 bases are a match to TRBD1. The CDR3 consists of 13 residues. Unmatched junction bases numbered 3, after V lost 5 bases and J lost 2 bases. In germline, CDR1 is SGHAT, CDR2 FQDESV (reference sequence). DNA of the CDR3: TGTGCCAGCAGCCAGGGACAGACCTACGAGCAGTACTTC. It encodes CASSQGQTYEQYF.

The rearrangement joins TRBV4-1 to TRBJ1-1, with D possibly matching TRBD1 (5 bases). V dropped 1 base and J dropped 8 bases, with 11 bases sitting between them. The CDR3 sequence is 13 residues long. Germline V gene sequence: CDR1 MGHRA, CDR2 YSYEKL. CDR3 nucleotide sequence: TGCGCCAGCAGCCAAGTGGGGAGGGACGAAGCTTTCTTT. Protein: CASSQVGRDEAFF.

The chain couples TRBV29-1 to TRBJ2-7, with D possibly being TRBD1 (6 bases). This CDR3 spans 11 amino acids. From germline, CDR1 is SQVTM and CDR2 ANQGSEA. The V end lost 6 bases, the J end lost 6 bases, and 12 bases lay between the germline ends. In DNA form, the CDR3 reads TGCAGCGTCCAACAGGGAGCCGAGCAGTACTTC. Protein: CSVQQGAEQYF.

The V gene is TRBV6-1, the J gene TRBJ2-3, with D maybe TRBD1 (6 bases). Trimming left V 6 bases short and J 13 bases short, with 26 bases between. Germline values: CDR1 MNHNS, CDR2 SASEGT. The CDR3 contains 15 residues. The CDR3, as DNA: TGTGCCAGCAGCGTACAGGGTCTCACAGATATCGGGGAGTATTTT. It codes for CASSVQGLTDIGEYF.

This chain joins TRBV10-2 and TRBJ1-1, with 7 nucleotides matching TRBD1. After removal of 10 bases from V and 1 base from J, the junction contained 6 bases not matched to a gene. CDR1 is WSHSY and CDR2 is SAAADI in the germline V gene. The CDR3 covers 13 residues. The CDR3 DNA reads TGCGCCAACCGACAGGGAAGGAACACTGAAGCTTTCTTT. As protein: CANRQGRNTEAFF.

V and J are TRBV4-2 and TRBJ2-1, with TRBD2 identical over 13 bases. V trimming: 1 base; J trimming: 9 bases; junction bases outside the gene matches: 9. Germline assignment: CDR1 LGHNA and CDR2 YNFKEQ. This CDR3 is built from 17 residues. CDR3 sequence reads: CASSQVGGLAGDLEQFF. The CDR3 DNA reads TGTGCCAGCAGCCAAGTAGGTGGACTAGCGGGAGATCTTGAGCAGTTCTTC.

As DNA, the CDR3 is TGCAGCGTTGCCGACAGGGGTAACACTGAAGCTTTCTTT. It is translated as CSVADRGNTEAFF. The chain carries TRBV29-1 and TRBJ1-1; 8 bases agree with TRBD1. Germline V lookup: CDR1 SQVTM, CDR2 ANQGSEA. V gave up 4 bases and J gave up 2 bases; unmatched junction bases: 3. The CDR3 consists of 13 residues.

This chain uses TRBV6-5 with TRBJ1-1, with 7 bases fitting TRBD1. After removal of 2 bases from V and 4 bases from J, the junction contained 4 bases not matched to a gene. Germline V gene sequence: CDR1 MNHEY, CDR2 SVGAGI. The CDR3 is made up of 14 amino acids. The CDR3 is CASSYQTGATEAFF. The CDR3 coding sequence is TGTGCCAGCAGTTACCAAACAGGGGCCACTGAAGCTTTCTTT.

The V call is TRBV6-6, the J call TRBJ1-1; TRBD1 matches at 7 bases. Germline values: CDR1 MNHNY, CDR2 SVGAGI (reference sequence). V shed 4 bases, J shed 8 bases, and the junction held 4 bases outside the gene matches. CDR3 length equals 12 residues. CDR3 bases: TGTGCCAGCAGTTTCCGACAGGGAGAAGCTTTCTTT. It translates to CASSFRQGEAFF.

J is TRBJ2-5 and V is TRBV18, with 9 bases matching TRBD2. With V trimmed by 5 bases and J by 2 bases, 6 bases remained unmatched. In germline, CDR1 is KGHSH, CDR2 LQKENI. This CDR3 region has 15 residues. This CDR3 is CASSRASGVQETQYF. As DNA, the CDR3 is TGTGCCAGCTCAAGGGCTAGCGGGGTACAAGAGACCCAGTACTTC. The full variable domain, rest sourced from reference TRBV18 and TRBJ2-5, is NAGVMQNPRHLVRRRGQEARLRCSPMKGHSHVYWYRQLPEEGLKFMVYLQKENIIDESGMPKERFSAEFPKEGPSILRIQQVVRGDSAAYFCASSRASGVQETQYFGPGTRLLVL.

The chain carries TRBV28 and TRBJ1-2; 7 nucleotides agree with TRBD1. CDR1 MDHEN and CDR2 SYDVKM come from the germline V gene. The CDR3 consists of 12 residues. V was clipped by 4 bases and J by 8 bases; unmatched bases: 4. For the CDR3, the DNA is TGTGCCAGCAGTTCATACAGGGGCGGCTACACCTTC. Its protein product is CASSSYRGGYTF.

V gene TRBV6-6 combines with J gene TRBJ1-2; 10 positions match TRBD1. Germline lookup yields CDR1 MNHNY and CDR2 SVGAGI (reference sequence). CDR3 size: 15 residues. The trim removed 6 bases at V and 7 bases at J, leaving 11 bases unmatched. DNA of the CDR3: TGTGCCAGCAGCCGACAGGGGGCGGAAGGTGGTGGCTACACCTTC. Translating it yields CASSRQGAEGGGYTF.

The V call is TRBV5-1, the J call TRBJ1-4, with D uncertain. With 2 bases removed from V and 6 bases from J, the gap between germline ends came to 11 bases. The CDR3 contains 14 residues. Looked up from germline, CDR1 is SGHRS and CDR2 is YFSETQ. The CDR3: CASSFGPGDEKLFF. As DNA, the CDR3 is TGCGCCAGCAGCTTCGGACCGGGAGATGAAAAACTGTTTTTT.

CDR3 DNA sequence: TGTGCCAGTCATGACAGGGGGCCCCGCGATGAGCAGTTCTTC. This codes for CASHDRGPRDEQFF. This sequence joins TRBV6-5 and TRBJ2-1; 10 bases fit TRBD1. V lost 9 bases and J lost 8; bases outside the gene matches: 10. The V gene's germline CDR1 is MNHEY and CDR2 SVGAGI. This CDR3 has 14 residues.

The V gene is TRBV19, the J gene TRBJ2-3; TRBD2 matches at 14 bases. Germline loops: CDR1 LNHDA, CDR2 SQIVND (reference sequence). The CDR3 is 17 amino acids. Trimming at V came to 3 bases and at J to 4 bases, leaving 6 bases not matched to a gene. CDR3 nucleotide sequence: TGTGCCAGTAGTATTGGGACTAGCGGGAGTGGGGCAGATACGCAGTATTTT. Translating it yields CASSIGTSGSGADTQYF.

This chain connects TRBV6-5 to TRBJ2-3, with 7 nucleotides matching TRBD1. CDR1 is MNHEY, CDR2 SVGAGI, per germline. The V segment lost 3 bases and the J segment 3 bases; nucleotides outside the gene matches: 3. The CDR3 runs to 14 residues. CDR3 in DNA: TGTGCCAGCAGTTATCGGGGACAGACAGATACGCAGTATTTT. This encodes CASSYRGQTDTQYF.

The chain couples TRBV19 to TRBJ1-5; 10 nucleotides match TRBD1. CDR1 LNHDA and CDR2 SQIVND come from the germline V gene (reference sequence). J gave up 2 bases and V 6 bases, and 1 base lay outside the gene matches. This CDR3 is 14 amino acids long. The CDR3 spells CASRGTGGNQPQHF. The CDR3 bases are TGTGCCAGTAGAGGGACAGGGGGCAATCAGCCCCAGCATTTT.

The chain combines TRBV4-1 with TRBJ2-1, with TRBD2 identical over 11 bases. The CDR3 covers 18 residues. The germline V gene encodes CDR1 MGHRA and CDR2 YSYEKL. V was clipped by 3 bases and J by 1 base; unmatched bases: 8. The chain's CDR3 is CASSHVGLAGGSYNEQFF. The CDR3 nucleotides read TGCGCCAGCAGCCACGTCGGACTAGCGGGTGGGTCCTACAATGAGCAGTTCTTC.

In nucleotides, the CDR3 is TGTGCCAGCAGCTTCCGGGACACTCGCTACGAGCAGTACTTC. Protein: CASSFRDTRYEQYF. V usage is TRBV9 and J usage is TRBJ2-7; TRBD1 might be the D (6 bases). The germline V gene has CDR1 SGDLS and CDR2 YYNGEE. CDR3 length: 14 residues. V shed 4 bases and J shed 3 bases, with 14 bases lying between them.

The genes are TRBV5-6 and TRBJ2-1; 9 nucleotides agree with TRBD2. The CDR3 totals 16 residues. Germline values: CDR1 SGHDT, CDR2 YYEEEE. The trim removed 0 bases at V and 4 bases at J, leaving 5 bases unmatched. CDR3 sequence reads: CASSLASGMGYNEQFF. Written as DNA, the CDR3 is TGTGCCAGCAGCTTGGCTAGCGGGATGGGTTACAATGAGCAGTTCTTC.

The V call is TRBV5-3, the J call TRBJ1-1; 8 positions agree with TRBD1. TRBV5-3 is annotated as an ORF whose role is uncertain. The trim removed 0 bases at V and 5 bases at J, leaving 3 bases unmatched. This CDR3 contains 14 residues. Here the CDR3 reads CARSLGQGKTEAFF. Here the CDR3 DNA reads TGTGCCAGAAGCTTGGGACAGGGGAAAACTGAAGCTTTCTTT.

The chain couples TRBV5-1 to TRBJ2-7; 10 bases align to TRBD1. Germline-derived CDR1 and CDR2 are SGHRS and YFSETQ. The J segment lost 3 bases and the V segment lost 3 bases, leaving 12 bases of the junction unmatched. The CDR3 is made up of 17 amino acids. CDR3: CASSSPGTGDDSYEQYF. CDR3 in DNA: TGCGCCAGCAGCTCTCCCGGGACAGGGGATGATAGCTACGAGCAGTACTTC.